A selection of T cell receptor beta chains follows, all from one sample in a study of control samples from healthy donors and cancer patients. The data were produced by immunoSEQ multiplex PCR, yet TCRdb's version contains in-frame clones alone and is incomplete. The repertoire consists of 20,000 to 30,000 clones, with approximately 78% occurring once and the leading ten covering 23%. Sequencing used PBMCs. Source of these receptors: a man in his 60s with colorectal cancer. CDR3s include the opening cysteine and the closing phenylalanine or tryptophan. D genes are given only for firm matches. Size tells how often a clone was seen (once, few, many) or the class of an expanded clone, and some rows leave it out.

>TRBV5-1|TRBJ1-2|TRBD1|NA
TGCGCCAGCAGCAGCGGGACAGGGGTTTCTAACTATGGCTACACCTTC
CASSSGTGVSNYGYTF
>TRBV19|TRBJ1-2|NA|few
TGTGCCAGTAGTATATCAGGGAACGCTAACTATGGCTACACCTTC
CASSISGNANYGYTF
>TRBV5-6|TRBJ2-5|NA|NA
TGTGCCAGCAGCCCAGGGAGGGGGGGCCCGGAGACCCAGTACTTC
CASSPGRGGPETQYF
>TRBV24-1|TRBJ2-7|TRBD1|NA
TGTGCCACCAGTGATACGTGGGACAGGGGCGGTCAGTACTTC
CATSDTWDRGGQYF
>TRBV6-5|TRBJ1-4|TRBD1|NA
TGTGCCAGCAGTTACGGGGACAGGGGATCGAAACTGTTTTTT
CASSYGDRGSKLFF
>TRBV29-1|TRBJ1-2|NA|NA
TGCAGCGACTCGGAGGGCTATGGCTACACCTTC
CSDSEGYGYTF
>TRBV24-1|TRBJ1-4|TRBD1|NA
TGTGCCACCAGTGATTCCCGGACAGGGGGGAGTGAAAAACTGTTTTTT
CATSDSRTGGSEKLFF
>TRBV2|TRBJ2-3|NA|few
TGTGCCAGCAGCCCCGGGACGGCTAGCACAGATACGCAGTATTTT
CASSPGTASTDTQYF
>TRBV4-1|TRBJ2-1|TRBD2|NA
TGCGCCAGCAGCCGAGGACTAGCGGGAGGCAATGAGCAGTTCTTC
CASSRGLAGGNEQFF
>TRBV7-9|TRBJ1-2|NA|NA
TGTGCCAGCAGCTTAGGACAGTCTTTCTATGGCTACACCTTC
CASSLGQSFYGYTF
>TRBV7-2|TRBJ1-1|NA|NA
TGTGCCAGCAGGGCGACAGAGATGAACACTGAAGCTTTCTTT
CASRATEMNTEAFF
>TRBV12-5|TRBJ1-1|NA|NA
TGTGCTAGTGGCCGCGGACGTATGAACACTGAAGCTTTCTTT
CASGRGRMNTEAFF
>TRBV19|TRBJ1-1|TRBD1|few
TGTGCCAGTGTCCTGGGGGGACAGGGGGCTCTCACTGAAGCTTTCTTT
CASVLGGQGALTEAFF
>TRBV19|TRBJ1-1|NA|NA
TGTGCCAGTAGTAACGGACCCTGGGAGGCTTTCTTT
CASSNGPWEAFF
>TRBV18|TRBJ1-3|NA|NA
TGTGCCAGCTCACCCGCCGAGGCTGGAAACACCATATATTTT
CASSPAEAGNTIYF
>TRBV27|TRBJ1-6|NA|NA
TGTGCCAGCAGTCTGCACGGACAGTATAATTCACCCCTCCACTTT
CASSLHGQYNSPLHF
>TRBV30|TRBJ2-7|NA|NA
TGTGCCTGGCAACAGGTGGACCCCGGTGAGCAGTACTTC
CAWQQVDPGEQYF
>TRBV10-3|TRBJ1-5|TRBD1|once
TGTGCCATCAGTGGGGGGACAGGGAAGGATCAGCCCCAGCATTTT
CAISGGTGKDQPQHF
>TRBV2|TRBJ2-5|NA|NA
TGTGCCAGCATACTCGGACTGGGCCGGGAGACCCAGTACTTC
CASILGLGRETQYF
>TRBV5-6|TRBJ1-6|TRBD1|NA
TGTGCCAGCACCTACAGGGGGGGAAGACCAAGCTCCTATAATTCACCCCTCCACTTT
CASTYRGGRPSSYNSPLHF
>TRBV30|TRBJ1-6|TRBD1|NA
TGTGCCTCAATACCGGGACAGGGGAATTCACCCCTCCACTTT
CASIPGQGNSPLHF
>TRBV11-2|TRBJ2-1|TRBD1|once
TGTGCCAGCAGCTTAGTAGCACAGGGGTTCAATGAGCAGTTCTTC
CASSLVAQGFNEQFF
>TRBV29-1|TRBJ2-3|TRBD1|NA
TGCAGCGTTATCGATTGGGACAGGGGGAATGCGGATACGCAGTATTTT
CSVIDWDRGNADTQYF